This T cell receptor (beta chain) was profiled in a study of blood T cell repertoires in COVID-19. The method was immunoSEQ multiplex PCR; TCRdb's version includes in-frame clones alone and lacks a portion of them. The table includes 150,000 or so clones, 70% to 90% detected once. The CDR3 is made up of 15 amino acids. From germline, CDR1 is MGHDK and CDR2 SYGVNS. V shed 6 bases, J shed 5 bases, and the junction held 11 bases outside the gene matches. The V and J genes are TRBV25-1 and TRBJ1-2; TRBD1 matches 8 bases. Sequenced: peripheral blood. The sequence derives from a human donor in a cohort sampled during active COVID-19. The chain's CDR3 is CASSGQGNLYYGYTF. CDR3 nucleotide sequence: TGTGCCAGCAGCGGACAGGGCAACCTCTATTATGGCTACACCTTC.